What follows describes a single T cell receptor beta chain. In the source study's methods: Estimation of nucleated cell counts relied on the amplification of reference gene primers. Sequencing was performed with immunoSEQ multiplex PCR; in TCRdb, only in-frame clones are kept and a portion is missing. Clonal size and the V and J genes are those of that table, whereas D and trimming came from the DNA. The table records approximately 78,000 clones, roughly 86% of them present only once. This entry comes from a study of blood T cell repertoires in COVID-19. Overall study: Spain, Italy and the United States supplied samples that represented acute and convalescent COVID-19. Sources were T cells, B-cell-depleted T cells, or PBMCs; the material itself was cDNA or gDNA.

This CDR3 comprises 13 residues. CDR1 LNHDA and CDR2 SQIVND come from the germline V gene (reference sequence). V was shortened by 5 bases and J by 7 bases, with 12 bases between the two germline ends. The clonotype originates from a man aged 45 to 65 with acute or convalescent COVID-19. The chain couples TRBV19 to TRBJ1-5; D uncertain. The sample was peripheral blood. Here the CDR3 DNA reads TGTGCCAGTAGTTCCACGACGGGACAGCCCCAGCATTTT. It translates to CASSSTTGQPQHF.